This is a list of T cell receptor beta chains from one sample in a study of blood T cell repertoires in COVID-19. TCRdb's table, derived via immunoSEQ multiplex PCR, lists solely in-frame clones and lacks some. The sample records over 150,000 clones, 75% to 85% being singletons. The specimen was peripheral blood. The receptors come from a woman aged 60-75 years with COVID-19, enrolled during active disease. Each CDR3 is given with its conserved first and last residue. Fields, in order: CDR3 protein, V gene, J gene, D gene, clone size. The D gene is left open where the match is weak. Some rows have no size entry. The others give once, few or many, or a class for an expanded clone.

CAISAGIPNQPQHF	TRBV10-3	TRBJ1-5	-	-
CASSVQDSTYEQYF	TRBV9	TRBJ2-7	-	few
CASSPRVGGIGYTF	TRBV7-8	TRBJ1-2	-	few
CASTPDFYTGELFF	TRBV11-2	TRBJ2-2	-	-
CASAQGANTGELFF	TRBV3-1/TRBV3-2	TRBJ2-2	TRBD1	once
CAWKPLASTDTQYF	TRBV30	TRBJ2-3	-	-
CASSGTGTNEKLFF	TRBV5-1	TRBJ1-4	TRBD1	-
CASSGGKATNEKLFF	TRBV7-9	TRBJ1-4	-	-
CASSQDEWGGSSYNEQFF	TRBV4-1	TRBJ2-1	TRBD2	-
CASSLGGATNEKLFF	TRBV18	TRBJ1-4	-	-
CASSFGTGGKTEAFF	TRBV5-1	TRBJ1-1	TRBD1	-
CASSLGSYNSPLHF	TRBV6-5	TRBJ1-6	-	-
CASIGLAGSTETQYF	TRBV10-2	TRBJ2-5	TRBD2	-
CASSDEDVGYTF	TRBV2	TRBJ1-2	-	few
CASGRDSPQETQYF	TRBV12-5	TRBJ2-5	TRBD1	-
CASSLGTGRGTEAFF	TRBV11-2	TRBJ1-1	TRBD1	-
CASSMGFGVHPEAFF	TRBV19	TRBJ1-1	-	-